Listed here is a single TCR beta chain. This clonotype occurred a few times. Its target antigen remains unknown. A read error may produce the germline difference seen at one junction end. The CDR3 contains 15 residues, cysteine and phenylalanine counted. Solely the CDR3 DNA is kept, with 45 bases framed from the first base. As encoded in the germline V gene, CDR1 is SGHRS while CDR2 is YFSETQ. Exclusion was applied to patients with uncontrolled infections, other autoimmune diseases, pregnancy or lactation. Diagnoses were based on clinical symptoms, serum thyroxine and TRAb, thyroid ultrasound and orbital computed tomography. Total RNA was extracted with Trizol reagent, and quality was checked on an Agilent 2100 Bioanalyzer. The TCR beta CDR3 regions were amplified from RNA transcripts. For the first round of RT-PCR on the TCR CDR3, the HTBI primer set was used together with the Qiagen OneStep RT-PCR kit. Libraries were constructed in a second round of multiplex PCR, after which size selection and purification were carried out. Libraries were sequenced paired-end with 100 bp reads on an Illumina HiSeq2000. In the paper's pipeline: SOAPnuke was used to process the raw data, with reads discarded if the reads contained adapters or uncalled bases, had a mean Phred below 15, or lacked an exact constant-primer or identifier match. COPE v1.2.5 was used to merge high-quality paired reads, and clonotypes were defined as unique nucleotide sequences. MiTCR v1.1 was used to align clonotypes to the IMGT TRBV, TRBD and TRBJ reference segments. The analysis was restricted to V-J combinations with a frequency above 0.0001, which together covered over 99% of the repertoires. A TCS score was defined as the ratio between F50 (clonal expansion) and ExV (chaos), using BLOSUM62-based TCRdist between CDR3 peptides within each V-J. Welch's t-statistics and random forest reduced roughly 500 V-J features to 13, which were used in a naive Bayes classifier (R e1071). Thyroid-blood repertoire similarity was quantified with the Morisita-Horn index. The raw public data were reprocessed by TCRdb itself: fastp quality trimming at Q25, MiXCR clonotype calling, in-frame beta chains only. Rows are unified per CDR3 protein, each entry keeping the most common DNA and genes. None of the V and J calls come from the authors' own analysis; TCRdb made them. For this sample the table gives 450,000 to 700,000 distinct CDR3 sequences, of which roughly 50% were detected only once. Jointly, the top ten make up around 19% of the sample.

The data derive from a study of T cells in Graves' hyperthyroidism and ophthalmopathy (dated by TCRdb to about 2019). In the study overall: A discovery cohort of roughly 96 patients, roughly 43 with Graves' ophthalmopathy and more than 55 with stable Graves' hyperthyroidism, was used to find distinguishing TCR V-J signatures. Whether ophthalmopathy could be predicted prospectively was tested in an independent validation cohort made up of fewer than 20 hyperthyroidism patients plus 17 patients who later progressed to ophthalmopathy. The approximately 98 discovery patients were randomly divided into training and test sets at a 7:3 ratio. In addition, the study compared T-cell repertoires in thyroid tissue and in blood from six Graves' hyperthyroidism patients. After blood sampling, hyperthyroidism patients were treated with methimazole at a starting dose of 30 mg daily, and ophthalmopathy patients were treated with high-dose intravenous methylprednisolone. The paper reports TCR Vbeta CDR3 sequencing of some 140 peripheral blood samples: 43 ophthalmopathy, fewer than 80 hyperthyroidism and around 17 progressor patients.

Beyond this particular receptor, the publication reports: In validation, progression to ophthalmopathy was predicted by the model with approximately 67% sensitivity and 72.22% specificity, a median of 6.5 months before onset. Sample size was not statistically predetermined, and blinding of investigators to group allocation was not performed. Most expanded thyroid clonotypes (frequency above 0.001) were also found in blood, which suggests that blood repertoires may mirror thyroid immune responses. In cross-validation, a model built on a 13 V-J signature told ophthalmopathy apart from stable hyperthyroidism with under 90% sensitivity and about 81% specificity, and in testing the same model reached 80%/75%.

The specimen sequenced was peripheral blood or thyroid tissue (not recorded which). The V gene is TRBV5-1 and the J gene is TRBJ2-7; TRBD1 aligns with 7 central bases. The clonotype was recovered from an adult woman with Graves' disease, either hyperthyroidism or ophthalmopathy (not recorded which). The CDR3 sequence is CASSWRTGGSYERYF. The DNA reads TGTGCCAGCAGCTGGAGGACAGGCGGCTCCTACGAGCGGTACTTC.